This passage covers 28 T cell receptor beta chains from one sample sequenced in a study of cytomegalovirus exposure and HLA in healthy donors. The PCR made use of 60 Vbeta and 13 Jbeta primers. This table comes from immunoSEQ multiplex PCR, and its TCRdb copy is limited to in-frame clones, with some not included. The profile shows 130,000 or so clones, approximately 87% of them singletons. The source material was PBMCs. The source is a man aged 35 to 55 in good health and CMV-seronegative.

V and J are TRBV19 and TRBJ1-2, with TRBD1 matching 9 bases. This CDR3 has 15 residues. Unmatched junction bases numbered 14, after V lost 10 bases and J lost 5 bases. From germline, CDR1 is LNHDA and CDR2 SQIVND (reference sequence). The CDR3 DNA reads as TGTGCCACCGCCTCGAGGGACAGGGTATGGTATGGCTACACCTTC. The encoded protein is CATASRDRVWYGYTF.

This clone was counted only a few times. V gene TRBV19 combines with J gene TRBJ1-4; 7 bases match TRBD1. The germline gives CDR1 LNHDA, CDR2 SQIVND (reference sequence). With 3 bases clipped from V and 0 bases from J, the junction kept 1 base outside the gene matches. The CDR3 sequence is 15 residues long. In DNA, the CDR3 is TGTGCCAGTAGTATGCAGGGGGCAACTAATGAAAAACTGTTTTTT. Translating it yields CASSMQGATNEKLFF. Complete variable domain (other parts from reference TRBV19 and TRBJ1-4): DGGITQSPKYLFRKEGQNVTLSCEQNLNHDAMYWYRQDPGQGLRLIYYSQIVNDFQKGDIAEGYSVSREKKESFPLTVTSAQKNPTAFYLCASSMQGATNEKLFFGSGTQLSVL.

The chain is built from TRBV7-3 and TRBJ2-2; D unclear. This CDR3 spans 16 amino acids. Germline CDR1 reads SGHTA; CDR2 reads FQGTGA. With 2 bases removed from V and 7 bases from J, the gap between germline ends came to 17 bases. The DNA for the CDR3 is TGTGCCAGCAGCTTAGATCCAGCGACTCTAATCGGGGAGCTGTTTTTT. Its protein product is CASSLDPATLIGELFF. Combining the CDR3 with reference TRBV7-3 and TRBJ2-2 gives the whole variable domain GAGVSQTPSNKVTEKGKYVELRCDPISGHTALYWYRQSLGQGPEFLIYFQGTGAADDSGLPNDRFFAVRPEGSVSTLKIQRTERGDSAVYLCASSLDPATLIGELFFGEGSRLTVL.

The chain recombines TRBV28 with TRBJ2-2; D is perhaps TRBD1 (5 bases). V was cut by 4 bases and J by 4 bases, with 16 bases left in between. The CDR3 has 16 residues. Germline values: CDR1 MDHEN, CDR2 SYDVKM. Here the CDR3 reads CASSWAAGPRTGELFF. As DNA, the CDR3 is TGTGCCAGCAGTTGGGCGGCAGGGCCTCGCACCGGGGAGCTGTTTTTT.

The CDR3 reads CASSLVGGTYEQYF. The CDR3 nucleotides read TGTGCCAGCAGCTTAGTCGGCGGAACCTACGAGCAGTACTTC. V gene TRBV7-9 combines with J gene TRBJ2-7; no reliable D call. Trimming stripped 1 base from V and 2 bases from J, with 9 bases between. The CDR3 extends over 14 amino acids. The V gene's germline CDR1 is SEHNR and CDR2 FQNEAQ (reference sequence).

This rearrangement joins TRBV28 to TRBJ2-7, with 9 bases identical to TRBD2. CDR3 length: 16 amino acids. From germline, CDR1 is MDHEN and CDR2 SYDVKM. Losses at the gene ends were 6 bases for V and 3 bases for J; bases not matched to a gene: 12. The CDR3 region has the DNA TGTGCCAGCAGCGCACCGGGTAGCGGGAGATTCTACGAGCAGTACTTC. Its translation: CASSAPGSGRFYEQYF.

This chain uses TRBV4-2 with TRBJ1-6; 7 bases are a match to TRBD1. Germline V gives CDR1 LGHNA, CDR2 YNFKEQ. The CDR3 is made up of 16 amino acids. The V and J ends lost 3 bases and 5 bases, in that order; junction bases with no gene match: 7. CDR3 amino acids: CASSQRGTANNSPLHF. CDR3 nucleotide sequence: TGTGCCAGCAGCCAGAGGGGGACAGCCAATAATTCACCCCTCCACTTT.

The rearrangement uses TRBV7-8 and TRBJ1-1; TRBD1 agrees at 7 bases. Germline trimming cut 3 bases from V and 3 bases from J; bases unmatched to any gene: 7. Germline values: CDR1 SGHVS, CDR2 FQNEAQ. The CDR3 runs 15 residues. Here the CDR3 DNA reads TGTGCCAGCAGCTTCGTCCAGGGGGATCACACTGAAGCTTTCTTT. Residues: CASSFVQGDHTEAFF. Variable domain in full (rest from reference TRBV7-8 and TRBJ1-1): GAGVSQSPRYKVAKRGQDVALRCDPISGHVSLFWYQQALGQGPEFLTYFQNEAQLDKSGLPSDRFFAERPEGSVSTLKIQRTQQEDSAVYLCASSFVQGDHTEAFFGQGTRLTVV.

The chain uses TRBV7-3 and TRBJ2-3; 11 bases line up with TRBD2. V was clipped by 0 bases and J by 5 bases; unmatched bases: 4. The CDR3 extends over 16 amino acids. The germline CDR1 and CDR2 sequences are SGHTA and FQGTGA. This CDR3 is CASSLTSGGAIDTQYF. The CDR3 DNA is TGTGCCAGCAGCTTAACTAGCGGGGGGGCCATAGATACGCAGTATTTT.

The chain links TRBV7-2 to TRBJ2-3; the match to TRBD2 covers 12 bases. With V trimmed by 7 bases and J by 3 bases, 5 bases remained unmatched. This CDR3 is 15 amino acids long. Germline V CDR1 and CDR2: SGHTA, FQGNSA. The CDR3 here is CASTRTSGETDTQYF. The CDR3 nucleotides are TGTGCCAGCACCCGGACTAGCGGGGAGACAGATACGCAGTATTTT.

This chain joins TRBV6-4 and TRBJ2-3, with 11 bases aligning to TRBD2. Per germline, CDR1 MRHNA and CDR2 SNTAGT. V shed 5 bases, J shed 3 bases, and the junction held 1 base outside the gene matches. The CDR3 has 14 amino acids. The CDR3 sequence: CASSRLAGTDTQYF. Here the CDR3 DNA reads TGTGCCAGCAGTCGACTAGCGGGAACAGATACGCAGTATTTT.

This chain uses TRBV5-1 with TRBJ2-2, with 7 bases matching TRBD2. CDR3 length: 15 residues. Losses at the gene ends were 4 bases for V and 0 bases for J; bases not matched to a gene: 3. CDR1 is SGHRS, CDR2 YFSETQ, per germline. The DNA for the CDR3 is TGCGCCAGCAGCGCGGGACTACCGAACACCGGGGAGCTGTTTTTT. Translation: CASSAGLPNTGELFF.

V gene TRBV4-3 combines with J gene TRBJ2-5; a possible D gene is TRBD1 (5 bases). The better agreement between TRBJ2-7 and the DNA end casts doubt on the J call. CDR1 is LGHNA and CDR2 is YSLEER in the germline V gene. This CDR3 is built from 15 residues. The CDR3 nucleotides are TGCGCCAGCAGCCAAGATAGGGCAGGGTTCTACGAGCAGTACTTC. It specifies CASSQDRAGFYEQYF.

The chain is built from TRBV27 and TRBJ2-3; D remains unclear. The CDR3 runs to 13 residues. The V end was cut by 6 bases, the J end by 7 bases, with 14 bases between. In germline, CDR1 is MNHEY, CDR2 SMNVEV (reference sequence). The CDR3 sequence: CASRLDRAYTQYF. CDR3 sequence (DNA): TGTGCCAGCAGGCTAGACCGCGCGTATACGCAGTATTTT.

The chain employs TRBV7-3 and TRBJ2-3; possibly TRBD2 for D (5 bases). The CDR3 sequence is 14 residues long. V was pared by 3 bases and J by 6 bases, with 13 bases between. Germline-derived CDR1 and CDR2 are SGHTA and FQGTGA. In DNA form, the CDR3 reads TGTGCCAGCAGCTTCCACCCGAGAGGGGATACGCAGTATTTT. It specifies CASSFHPRGDTQYF.

This clone occurred once. J is TRBJ1-4 and V is TRBV18; a possible D gene is TRBD1 (6 bases). The CDR3 sequence is 15 residues long. Looked up from germline, CDR1 is KGHSH and CDR2 is LQKENI. V gave up 5 bases and J gave up 0 bases, with 10 bases separating them. The CDR3 DNA is TGTGCCAGCTCAGGGACATATGCAACTAATGAAAAACTGTTTTTT. Protein sequence: CASSGTYATNEKLFF.

The count of this clone is one. The chain is built from TRBV12-2 and TRBJ2-7; the DNA was not compared with TRBD2, the D call given in the table. TRBV12-2 has pseudogene status. The CDR3 totals 17 residues. The CDR3 region has the DNA TGTGCAAGTCGCCCCTCTAGCGGGGGGGCCTGGTCCTACGGGCAGTACTTC. It yields the protein CASRPSSGGAWSYGQYF.

This clone was picked up one time. The chain has TRBV4-1 and TRBJ2-5; no clear D gene. Germline CDR1 reads MGHRA; CDR2 reads YSYEKL. Trimming shortened V by 2 bases and J by 1 base, and 5 bases separated the two germline ends. The CDR3 runs to 13 residues. The CDR3 region is CASSQSFQETQYF. The CDR3 DNA reads as TGCGCCAGCAGCCAAAGCTTCCAAGAGACCCAGTACTTC.

This sequence joins TRBV6-5 and TRBJ1-6, with D maybe TRBD1 (6 bases). Germline loops: CDR1 MNHEY, CDR2 SVGAGI. The CDR3 is 12 residues long. V was cut by 9 bases and J by 7 bases, with 10 bases left in between. The CDR3 reads CASRTANSPLHF. CDR3 bases: TGTGCCAGTCGGACAGCCAATTCACCCCTCCACTTT.

V and J are TRBV18 and TRBJ1-1; TRBD1 might be the D (6 bases). CDR1 and CDR2 from the germline V gene are KGHSH and LQKENI. Trimming removed 3 bases from V and 4 bases from J, with 15 bases in between. The CDR3 extends over 15 amino acids. CDR3 amino acids: CASSPREGEGTEAFF. The CDR3 DNA reads TGTGCCAGCTCACCGAGGGAGGGGGAGGGCACTGAAGCTTTCTTT.

V gene TRBV11-2 combines with J gene TRBJ1-1; 8 nucleotides agree with TRBD1. Germline V gives CDR1 SGHAT, CDR2 FQNNGV. The CDR3 runs 14 residues. V lost 1 base and J lost 4; bases outside the gene matches: 2. This CDR3 is CASSLADRGTEAFF. The DNA of the CDR3 is TGTGCCAGCAGCTTAGCAGACAGGGGCACTGAAGCTTTCTTT. The entire variable domain, with the rest obtained from reference TRBV11-2 and TRBJ1-1, is as follows: EAGVAQSPRYKIIEKRQSVAFWCNPISGHATLYWYQQILGQGPKLLIQFQNNGVVDDSQLPKDRFSAERLKGVDSTLKIQPAKLEDSAVYLCASSLADRGTEAFFGQGTRLTVV.

In its sample, this clone was seen a few times. The J gene is TRBJ2-3, the V gene TRBV7-2; D gene uncertain. CDR3 length equals 12 residues. Deletions cut 3 bases from V and 3 bases from J, with 4 bases between. From germline, CDR1 is SGHTA and CDR2 FQGNSA. The CDR3 loop is CASSFGTDTQYF. CDR3 sequence (DNA): TGTGCCAGCAGCTTCGGGACAGATACGCAGTATTTT.

The chain uses TRBV7-8 and TRBJ2-7; D is possibly TRBD1 (5 bases). V lost 4 bases to trimming and J lost 2 bases, with 9 bases between them. The CDR3 is made up of 13 amino acids. The germline CDR1 and CDR2 sequences are SGHVS and FQNEAQ. The CDR3 DNA reads TGTGCCAGCAGCTCGACAGAGCCCTACGAGCAGTACTTC. It yields the protein CASSSTEPYEQYF.

This clone has a handful of counts. The rearrangement joins TRBV19 to TRBJ1-4; possible D gene TRBD1, 5 bases. The CDR3 runs 12 residues. V lost 3 bases to trimming and J lost 8 bases, with 7 bases between them. Germline loops: CDR1 LNHDA, CDR2 SQIVND (reference sequence). This chain's CDR3 is CASSMGGEKLFF. The CDR3 nucleotides are TGTGCCAGTAGTATGGGGGGAGAAAAACTGTTTTTT.

This clone has a single count. The V and J genes are TRBV19 and TRBJ2-7; 11 nucleotides align to TRBD2. Germline lookup yields CDR1 LNHDA and CDR2 SQIVND (reference sequence). CDR3 length: 15 residues. V dropped 2 bases and J dropped 6; count of bases not matched to a gene: 6. For the CDR3, the DNA is TGTGCCAGTAGTATAAAAGGGCTAGCGGGAGGCGAGCAGTACTTC. This gives the protein CASSIKGLAGGEQYF. Filled out from reference TRBV19 and TRBJ2-7, the complete variable domain reads DGGITQSPKYLFRKEGQNVTLSCEQNLNHDAMYWYRQDPGQGLRLIYYSQIVNDFQKGDIAEGYSVSREKKESFPLTVTSAQKNPTAFYLCASSIKGLAGGEQYFGPGTRLTVT.

This rearrangement joins TRBV20-1 to TRBJ2-1; perhaps TRBD1 as D (5 bases). There are 11 residues in the CDR3. The V gene lost 0 bases and the J gene lost 9 bases, with 6 bases spanning the gap. Germline assignment: CDR1 DFQATT and CDR2 SNEGSKA (reference sequence). The DNA for the CDR3 is TGCAGTGCTAGAGATCAGGGTGAGCAGTTCTTC. It encodes CSARDQGEQFF.

This clone was seen only once. The rearrangement uses TRBV7-9 and TRBJ2-7, with D maybe TRBD1 (5 bases). Per the germline V gene, CDR1 is SEHNR and CDR2 is FQNEAQ (reference sequence). V lost 3 bases to trimming and J lost 5 bases, with 20 bases between them. The CDR3 runs to 16 residues. CDR3 sequence: CASSFPRGARVNEQYF. The DNA for the CDR3 is TGTGCCAGCAGCTTCCCAAGGGGCGCCAGGGTCAACGAGCAGTACTTC. Full variable domain (rest looked up from reference TRBV7-9 and TRBJ2-7): DTGVSQNPRHKITKRGQNVTFRCDPISEHNRLYWYRQTLGQGPEFLTYFQNEAQLEKSRLLSDRFSAERPKGSFSTLEIQRTEQGDSAMYLCASSFPRGARVNEQYFGPGTRLTVT.

The chain couples TRBV5-6 to TRBJ2-2, with 8 bases fitting TRBD1. The germline gives CDR1 SGHDT, CDR2 YYEEEE. Unmatched junction bases numbered 8, after V lost 1 base and J lost 6 bases. The CDR3 sequence is 16 residues long. CDR3 residues: CASSLITTGVPGELFF. Here the CDR3 DNA reads TGTGCCAGCAGCTTGATTACGACAGGGGTACCCGGGGAGCTGTTTTTT.